This T cell receptor beta chain derives from a study of shared clonotypes between healthy human individuals. Study conclusions and caveats: The study drew on few donors, limiting represented genetic and exposure-history diversity. Compared with memory subsets, naive subsets generally had larger estimated richness.

Sorted-subset replicate PCRs used 200 ng of genomic DNA. This amount corresponded to approximately 30,000 T cell genomes. The repertoire was sequenced with immunoSEQ multiplex PCR; TCRdb's copy has only in-frame clones and lacks some. This table has 2 million to 2.5 million clones, almost 96% appearing once. V was pared by 7 bases and J by 1 base, with 6 bases of the junction left unmatched. CDR1 and CDR2 from the germline V gene are SGHVS and FNYEAQ. The CDR3 has 14 amino acids. Concerning this clone: What it recognizes is unknown.

The sequence derives from a man aged 18 to 35 in good health. The chain uses TRBV7-6 and TRBJ2-5; 7 nucleotides line up with TRBD2. Sequencing input: naive CD4+ T cells sorted from blood. Subset specified: CD45RA+ positively selected. The CDR3 nucleotides are TGTGCCAGCACCCGGGGCGGGAGCCAAGAGACCCAGTACTTC. Protein product: CASTRGGSQETQYF.